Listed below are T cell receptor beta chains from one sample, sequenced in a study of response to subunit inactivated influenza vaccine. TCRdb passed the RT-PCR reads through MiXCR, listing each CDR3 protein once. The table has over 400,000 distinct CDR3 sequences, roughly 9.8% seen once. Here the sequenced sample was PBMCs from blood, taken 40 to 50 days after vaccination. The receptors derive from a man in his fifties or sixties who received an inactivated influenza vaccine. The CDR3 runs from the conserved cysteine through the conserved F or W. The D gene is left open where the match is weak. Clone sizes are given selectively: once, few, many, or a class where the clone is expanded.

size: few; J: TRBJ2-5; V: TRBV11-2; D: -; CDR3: CASSPSLHPGETQYF; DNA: TGTGCCAGCAGCCCTTCGTTACACCCCGGAGAGACCCAGTACTTC
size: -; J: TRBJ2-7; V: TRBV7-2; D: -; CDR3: CASSPILRGAYEQYF; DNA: TGTGCCAGCAGCCCAATTCTTCGGGGGGCATACGAGCAGTACTTC
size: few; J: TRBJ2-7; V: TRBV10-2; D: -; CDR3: CASSEPSEGSYEQYF; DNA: TGCGCCAGCAGTGAGCCTAGCGAAGGCTCCTACGAGCAGTACTTC
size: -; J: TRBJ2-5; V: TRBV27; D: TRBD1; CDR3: CASSGQGLTQYF; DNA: TGTGCCAGCAGTGGACAGGGTTTGACCCAGTACTTC
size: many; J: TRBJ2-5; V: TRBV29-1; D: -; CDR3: CSVAPSLETQYF; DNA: TGCAGCGTTGCGCCTAGTTTAGAGACCCAGTACTTC
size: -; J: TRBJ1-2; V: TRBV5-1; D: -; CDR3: CASSLAGSSNYGYTF; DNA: TGCGCCAGCAGCTTGGCCGGGTCGTCTAACTATGGCTACACCTTC
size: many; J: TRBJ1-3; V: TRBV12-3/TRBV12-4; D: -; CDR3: CASRPGQQGNTIYF; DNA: TGTGCCAGCAGACCAGGGCAGCAAGGAAACACCATATATTTT
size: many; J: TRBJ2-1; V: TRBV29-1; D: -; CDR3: CSGELQRPNEQFF; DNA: TGCAGCGGGGAACTACAGCGGCCCAATGAGCAGTTCTTC
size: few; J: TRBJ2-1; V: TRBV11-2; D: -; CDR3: CASSLGWDQNSYNEQFF; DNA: TGTGCCAGCAGCTTAGGTTGGGATCAAAACTCCTACAATGAGCAGTTCTTC
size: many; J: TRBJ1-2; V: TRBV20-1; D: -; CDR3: CSALGGRNNYGYTF; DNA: TGCAGTGCCCTCGGGGGGCGGAACAACTATGGCTACACCTTC
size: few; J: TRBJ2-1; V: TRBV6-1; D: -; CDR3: CASNPRKGTISYNEQFF; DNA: TGTGCCAGCAACCCCAGGAAGGGGACGATCTCCTACAATGAGCAGTTCTTC
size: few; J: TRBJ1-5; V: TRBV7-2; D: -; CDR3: CASSLEGGGFGQPQHF; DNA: TGTGCCAGCAGCTTGGAAGGTGGCGGGTTCGGACAGCCCCAGCATTTT
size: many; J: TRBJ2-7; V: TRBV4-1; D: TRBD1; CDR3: CASSRTGTGTNYEQYF; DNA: TGCGCCAGCAGTAGAACCGGGACAGGGACAAACTACGAGCAGTACTTC
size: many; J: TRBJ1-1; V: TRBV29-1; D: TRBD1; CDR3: CSTRTGGNTEAFF; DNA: TGCAGCACTCGGACAGGGGGGAACACTGAAGCTTTCTTT
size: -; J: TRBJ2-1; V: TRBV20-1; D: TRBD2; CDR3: CSARGLAGGPVEQFF; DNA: TGCAGTGCTAGAGGTCTAGCGGGAGGGCCAGTTGAGCAGTTCTTC
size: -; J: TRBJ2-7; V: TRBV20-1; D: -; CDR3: CSAKHALAPYEQYF; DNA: TGCAGTGCTAAACATGCACTAGCCCCCTACGAGCAGTACTTC
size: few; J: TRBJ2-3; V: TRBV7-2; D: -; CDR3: CASSDGTSTDTQYF; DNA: TGTGCCAGCAGCGACGGGACTTCCACAGATACGCAGTATTTT
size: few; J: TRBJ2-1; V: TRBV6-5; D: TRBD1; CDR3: CASSYTFSPGQGYNEQFF; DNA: TGTGCCAGCAGTTACACCTTCTCGCCGGGACAGGGCTACAATGAGCAGTTCTTC
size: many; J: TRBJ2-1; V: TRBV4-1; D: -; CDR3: CASSQVWRGAAREDEQFF; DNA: TGCGCCAGCAGCCAAGTGTGGAGGGGCGCCGCCCGTGAGGATGAGCAGTTCTTC
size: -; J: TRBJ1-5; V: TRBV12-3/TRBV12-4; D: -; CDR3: CASSLPVSNQPQHF; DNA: TGTGCCAGCAGTTTGCCAGTATCCAATCAGCCCCAGCATTTT
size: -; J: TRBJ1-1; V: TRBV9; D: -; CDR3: CASSVKVGEAGKGTEAFF; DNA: TGTGCCAGCAGCGTAAAGGTCGGCGAGGCAGGGAAAGGGACTGAAGCTTTCTTT
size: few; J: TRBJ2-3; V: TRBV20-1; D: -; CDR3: CSAGWDTQYF; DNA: TGCAGTGCTGGCTGGGATACGCAGTATTTT
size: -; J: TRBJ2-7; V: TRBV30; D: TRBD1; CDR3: CAWSLTGAEQYF; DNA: TGTGCCTGGAGTTTAACAGGGGCCGAGCAGTACTTC
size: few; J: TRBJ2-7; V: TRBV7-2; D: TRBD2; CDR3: CASSPGGTSYEQYF; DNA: TGTGCCAGCAGCCCGGGGGGGACATCTTACGAGCAGTACTTC
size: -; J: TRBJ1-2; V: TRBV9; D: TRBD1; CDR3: CASSGDRGNYGYTF; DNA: TGTGCCAGCAGCGGCGACAGGGGGAACTATGGCTACACCTTC
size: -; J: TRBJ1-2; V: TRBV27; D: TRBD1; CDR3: CASRQTGTGGNGYTF; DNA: TGTGCCAGCAGGCAAACCGGGACAGGGGGCAATGGCTACACCTTC
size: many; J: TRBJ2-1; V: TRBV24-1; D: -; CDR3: CATSDNDRFYNEQFF; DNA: TGTGCCACCAGTGACAACGACAGGTTTTACAATGAGCAGTTCTTC
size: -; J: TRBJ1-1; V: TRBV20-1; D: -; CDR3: CSARLGPRGTEAFF; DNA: TGCAGTGCTAGACTGGGGCCTAGGGGGACTGAAGCTTTCTTT
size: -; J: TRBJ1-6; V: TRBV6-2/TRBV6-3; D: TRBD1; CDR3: CASRDRRRSPLHF; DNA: TGTGCCAGTCGGGACAGGAGGCGTTCACCCCTCCACTTT
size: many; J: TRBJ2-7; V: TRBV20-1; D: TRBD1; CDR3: CSAMTGTGSTRQYF; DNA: TGCAGTGCTATGACCGGGACAGGCTCGACGAGGCAGTACTTC